This T cell receptor (beta chain) was obtained from a study of shared clonotypes between healthy human individuals. Study-level results: Among donors, clonotype sharing was expected to be affected by sequencing depth. It was the few donors that limited the genetic and exposure-history diversity represented.

For unsorted PBMC, around 270 ng DNA per replicate equaled 32,000 or so T cell genomes. Clones were read by immunoSEQ multiplex PCR, and TCRdb kept only the in-frame ones, dropping some. The sample records 400,000 to 500,000 clones, 75% to 85% being singletons. Worth noting for this clone: No antigen is known for it.

Trimming left V 5 bases short and J 5 bases short, with 15 bases between. CDR1 is SGHVS and CDR2 is FNYEAQ in the germline V gene. The CDR3 consists of 14 residues. Genomic DNA came from about 97 million PBMCs in unsorted samples. The sequence was obtained from a woman aged 40 to 50 in good health. Some clones in this sample may be carry-over from other donors' samples. The chain employs TRBV7-6 and TRBJ2-5; possible D gene TRBD2, 6 bases. The sample taken for sequencing was PBMCs. CDR3 sequence (DNA): TGTGCCAGCAGCCCCCAGGGAGGCGGGGAGACCCAGTACTTC. Amino acids: CASSPQGGGETQYF.